This T cell receptor (beta chain) was recorded in a study of a mutant IDH1 vaccine in newly diagnosed glioma (TCRdb year 2021). In the study overall: Eight vaccinations were administered to patients in weeks 1, 3, 5, 7, 11, 15, 19 and 23, corresponding to visits V03 through V10. Longitudinal TCRB deep sequencing was done for 25 to 30 treated patients, wherever samples were available for exploratory analyses. Six visits were used for peripheral blood collection: V03 (baseline), V05, V07, V10, V12 and V13. Before enrollment, patients had received standard therapy of radiotherapy alone, temozolomide alone, or radiochemotherapy with temozolomide; most received the combination. The approximately 32 treated patients were approximately 62% male and about 40% female, with a mean age of about 38 years. Vaccination began 4-6 weeks after radiotherapy alone, or alongside temozolomide cycles in the chemotherapy-containing groups.

What the research found in general, with its limitations: Immune responses induced by the vaccine were seen in approximately 93% of patients across multiple MHC alleles. The authors stated that sample limitations prevented analyses of patient blood samples from being reproduced. PBMC samples for TCRB deep sequencing were selected based on availability. Pseudoprogression seemed to be unrelated to changes in the top peripheral T cell clonotypes found by TCRB sequencing.

Library creation used the immunoSEQ multiplex PCR assay. Following the manufacturer's protocol, the hsTCRB Kit was used to amplify rearranged TCR beta chain sequences. TCRB libraries were sequenced on an Illumina MiSeq. The published analysis was carried out like this. The proprietary platform of the kit vendor was used for demultiplexing, trimming and gene mapping. In TCRdb, the immuneACCESS table is reduced to in-frame sequences with V and J assigned. These tables do not hold every clone; where another copy was compared, an unresolved V gene accounts for under half, and the others remain unexplained. The V and J calls and clone size were taken over from that table, and D and trimming were inferred from the DNA. In all, the sample holds over 60,000 clones, and roughly 90% of those were seen once. The leading ten clones occupy around 2% of the sample. Reading the label with the study, this specimen's time point is: week 11, during vaccination. Each vaccine dose, consisting of 300 ug of a 20-mer mutant IDH1 peptide in Montanide, was administered subcutaneously with topical imiquimod. The donors had newly diagnosed IDH1-mutant astrocytomas of WHO grade 3 or 4 that showed loss of nuclear ATRX. The samples were drawn from NOA16, a multicentre, single-arm, open-label phase I trial in Germany that tested a mutant IDH1 peptide vaccine in humans for the first time. The DNeasy Blood and Tissue Kit was used to extract genomic DNA from EDTA blood for TCRB sequencing.

The germline V gene specifies ENHRY as CDR1 and SYGVKD as CDR2. Trimmed from V: 2 bases; trimmed from J: 2 bases; junction bases lacking a gene match: 3. Including the terminal cysteine and phenylalanine, the CDR3 comprises 15 residues. Here the CDR3 DNA is all that survives: 45 bases in frame from base 1. For this clone: The target of this receptor is not known. Base qualities were left out, and no much larger clone turns up one base away.

The TCR was taken from a man aged 40-49 years with glioma. The V gene is TRBV10-3 and the J gene is TRBJ2-3, with 8 junctional bases fitting TRBD1. The starting material was PBMCs, obtained from a glioma patient whose treatment included an IDH1 peptide vaccine. CDR3 region: CAISERTGSTDTQYF. The nucleotides are TGTGCCATCAGTGAGCGGACAGGGTCCACAGATACGCAGTATTTT.